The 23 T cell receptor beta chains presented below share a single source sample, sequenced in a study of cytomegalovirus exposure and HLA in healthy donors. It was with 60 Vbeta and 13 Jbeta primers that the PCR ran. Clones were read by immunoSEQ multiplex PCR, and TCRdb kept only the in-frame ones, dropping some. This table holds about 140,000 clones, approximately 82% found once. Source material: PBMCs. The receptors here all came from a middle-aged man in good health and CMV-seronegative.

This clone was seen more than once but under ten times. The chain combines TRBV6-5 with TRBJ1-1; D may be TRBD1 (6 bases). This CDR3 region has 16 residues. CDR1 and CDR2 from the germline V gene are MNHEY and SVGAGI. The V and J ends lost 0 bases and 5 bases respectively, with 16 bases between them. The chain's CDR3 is CASSYSAGEYATEAFF. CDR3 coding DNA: TGTGCCAGCAGTTACTCGGCAGGGGAGTATGCGACTGAAGCTTTCTTT.

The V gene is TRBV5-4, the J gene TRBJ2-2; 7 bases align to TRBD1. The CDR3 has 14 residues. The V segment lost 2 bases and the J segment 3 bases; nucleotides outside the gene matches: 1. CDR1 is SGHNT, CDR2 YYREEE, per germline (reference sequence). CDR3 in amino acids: CASSLGQDTGELFF. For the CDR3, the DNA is TGTGCCAGCAGCTTAGGACAGGACACCGGGGAGCTGTTTTTT.

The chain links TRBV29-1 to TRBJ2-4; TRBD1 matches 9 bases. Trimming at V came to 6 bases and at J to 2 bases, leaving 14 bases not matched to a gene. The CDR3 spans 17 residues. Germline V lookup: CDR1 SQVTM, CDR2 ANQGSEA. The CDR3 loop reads CSVEDITGGATKNIQYF. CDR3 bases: TGCAGCGTCGAGGACATAACAGGGGGCGCGACCAAAAACATTCAGTACTTC.

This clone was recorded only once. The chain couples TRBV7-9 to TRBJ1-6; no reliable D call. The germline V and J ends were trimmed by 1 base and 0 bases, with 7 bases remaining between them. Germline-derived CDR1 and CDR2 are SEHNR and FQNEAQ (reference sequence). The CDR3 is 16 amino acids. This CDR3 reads CASSLGRSSYNSPLHF. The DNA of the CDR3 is TGTGCCAGCAGCTTAGGCAGAAGCTCCTATAATTCACCCCTCCACTTT.

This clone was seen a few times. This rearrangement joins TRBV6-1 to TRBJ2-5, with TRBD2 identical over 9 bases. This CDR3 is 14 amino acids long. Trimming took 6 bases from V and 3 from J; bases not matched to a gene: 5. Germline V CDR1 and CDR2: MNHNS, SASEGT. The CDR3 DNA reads TGTGCCAGCAGCGCCGGCGGGGGGGAAGAGACCCAGTACTTC. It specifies CASSAGGGEETQYF.

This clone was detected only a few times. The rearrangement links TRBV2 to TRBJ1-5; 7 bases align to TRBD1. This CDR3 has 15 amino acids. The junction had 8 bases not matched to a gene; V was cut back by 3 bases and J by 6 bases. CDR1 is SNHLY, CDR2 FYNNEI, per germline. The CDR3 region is CASSDGQARGQPQHF. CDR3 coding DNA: TGTGCCAGCAGTGACGGACAGGCCCGCGGTCAGCCCCAGCATTTT.

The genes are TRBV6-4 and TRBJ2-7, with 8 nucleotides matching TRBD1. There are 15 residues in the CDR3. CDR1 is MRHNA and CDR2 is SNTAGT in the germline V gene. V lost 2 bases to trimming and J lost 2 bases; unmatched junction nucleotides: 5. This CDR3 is CASSDQQGGPYEQYF. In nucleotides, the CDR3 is TGTGCCAGCAGTGACCAACAGGGGGGACCCTACGAGCAGTACTTC.

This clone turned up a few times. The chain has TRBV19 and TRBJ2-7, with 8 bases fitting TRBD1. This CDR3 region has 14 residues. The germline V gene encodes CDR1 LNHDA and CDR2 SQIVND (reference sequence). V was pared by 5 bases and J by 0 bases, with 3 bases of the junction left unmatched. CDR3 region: CASSDRGLSYEQYF. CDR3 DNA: TGTGCCAGTAGTGACAGGGGCCTCTCCTACGAGCAGTACTTC. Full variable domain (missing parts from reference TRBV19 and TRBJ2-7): DGGITQSPKYLFRKEGQNVTLSCEQNLNHDAMYWYRQDPGQGLRLIYYSQIVNDFQKGDIAEGYSVSREKKESFPLTVTSAQKNPTAFYLCASSDRGLSYEQYFGPGTRLTVT.

The CDR3 coding sequence is TGTGCCAGCAGTGAAAACAAAGAGACCCAGTACTTC. Residues: CASSENKETQYF. This sequence joins TRBV2 and TRBJ2-5; D gene unclear. The germline V gene encodes CDR1 SNHLY and CDR2 FYNNEI. The V gene lost 2 bases and the J gene lost 3 bases, with 4 bases spanning the gap. This CDR3 is 12 amino acids long. Variable domain in full (rest from reference TRBV2 and TRBJ2-5): EPEVTQTPSHQVTQMGQEVILRCVPISNHLYFYWYRQILGQKVEFLVSFYNNEISEKSEIFDDQFSVERPDGSNFTLKIRSTKLEDSAMYFCASSENKETQYFGPGTRLLVL.

The CDR3 DNA sequence: TGTGCCAGCAAAGAAGTGTGGGGGGGAGAAGAGACCCAGTACTTC. This encodes CASKEVWGGEETQYF. The rearrangement joins TRBV7-8 to TRBJ2-5; TRBD2 matches 7 bases. CDR3 length: 15 amino acids. CDR1 is SGHVS, CDR2 FQNEAQ, per germline. With 7 bases clipped from V and 3 bases from J, the junction kept 11 bases outside the gene matches.

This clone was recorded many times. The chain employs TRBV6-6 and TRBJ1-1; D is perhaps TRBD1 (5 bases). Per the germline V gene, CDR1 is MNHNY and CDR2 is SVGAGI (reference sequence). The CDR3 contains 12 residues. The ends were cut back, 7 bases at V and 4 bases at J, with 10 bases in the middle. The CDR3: CASTRDSTEAFF. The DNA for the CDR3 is TGTGCCAGCACTAGGGACTCCACTGAAGCTTTCTTT.

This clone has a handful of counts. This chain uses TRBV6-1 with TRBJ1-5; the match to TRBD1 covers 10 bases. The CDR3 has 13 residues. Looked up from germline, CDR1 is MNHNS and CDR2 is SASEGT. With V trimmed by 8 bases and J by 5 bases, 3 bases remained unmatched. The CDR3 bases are TGTGCCAGCGGGGACAGGGGATATCAGCCCCAGCATTTT. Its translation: CASGDRGYQPQHF.

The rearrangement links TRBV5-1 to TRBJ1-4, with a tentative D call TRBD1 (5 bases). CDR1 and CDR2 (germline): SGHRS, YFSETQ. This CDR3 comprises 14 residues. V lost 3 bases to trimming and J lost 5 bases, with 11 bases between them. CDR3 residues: CASSSGLINEKLFF. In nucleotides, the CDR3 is TGCGCCAGCAGCTCGGGACTGATAAATGAAAAACTGTTTTTT.

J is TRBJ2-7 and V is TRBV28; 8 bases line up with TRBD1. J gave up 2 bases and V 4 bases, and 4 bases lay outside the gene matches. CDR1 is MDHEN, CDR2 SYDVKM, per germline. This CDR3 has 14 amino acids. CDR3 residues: CASSSPGQAYEQYF. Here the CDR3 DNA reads TGTGCCAGCAGTTCTCCGGGACAGGCCTACGAGCAGTACTTC.

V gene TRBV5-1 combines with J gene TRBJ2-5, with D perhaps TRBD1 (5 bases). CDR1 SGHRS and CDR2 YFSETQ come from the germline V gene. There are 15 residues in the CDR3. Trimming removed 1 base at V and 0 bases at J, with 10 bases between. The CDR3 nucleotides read TGCGCCAGCAGCTTGATGACAGCCCACCAAGAGACCCAGTACTTC. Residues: CASSLMTAHQETQYF. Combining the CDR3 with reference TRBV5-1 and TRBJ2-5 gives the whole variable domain KAGVTQTPRYLIKTRGQQVTLSCSPISGHRSVSWYQQTPGQGLQFLFEYFSETQRNKGNFPGRFSGRQFSNSRSEMNVSTLELGDSALYLCASSLMTAHQETQYFGPGTRLLVL.

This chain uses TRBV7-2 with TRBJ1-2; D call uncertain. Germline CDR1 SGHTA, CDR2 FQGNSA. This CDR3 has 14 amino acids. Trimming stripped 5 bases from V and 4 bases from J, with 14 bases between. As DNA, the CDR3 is TGTGCCAGCAGCCTAACCGGGTCCGCCTATGGCTACACCTTC. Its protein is CASSLTGSAYGYTF.

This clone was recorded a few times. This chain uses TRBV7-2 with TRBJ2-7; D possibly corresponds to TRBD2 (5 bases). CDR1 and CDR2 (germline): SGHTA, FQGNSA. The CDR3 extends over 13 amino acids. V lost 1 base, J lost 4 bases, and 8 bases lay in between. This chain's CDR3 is CASSLEEAYEQYF. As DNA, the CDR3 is TGTGCCAGCAGCTTAGAGGAGGCTTACGAGCAGTACTTC.

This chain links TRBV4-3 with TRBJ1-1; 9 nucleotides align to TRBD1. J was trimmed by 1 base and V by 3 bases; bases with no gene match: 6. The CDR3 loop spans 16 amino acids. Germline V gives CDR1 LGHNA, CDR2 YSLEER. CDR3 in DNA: TGCGCCAGCAGCCAGATGGGACAGGGCCGGAACACTGAAGCTTTCTTT. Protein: CASSQMGQGRNTEAFF.

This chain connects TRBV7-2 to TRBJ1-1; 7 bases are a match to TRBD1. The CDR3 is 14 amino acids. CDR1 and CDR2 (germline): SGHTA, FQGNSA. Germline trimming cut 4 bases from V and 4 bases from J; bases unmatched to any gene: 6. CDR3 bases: TGTGCCAGCAGCTCACAGGGGATGGTCACTGAAGCTTTCTTT. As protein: CASSSQGMVTEAFF.

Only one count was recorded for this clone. For the CDR3, the DNA is TGTGCCAGCAGAATTACAGGGGTCTCCTACGAGCAGTACTTC. Protein: CASRITGVSYEQYF. The rearrangement uses TRBV6-4 and TRBJ2-7, with 7 positions matching TRBD1. V shed 6 bases and J 0 bases; nucleotides not matched to a gene: 5. Germline V gene data show CDR1 as MRHNA and CDR2 as SNTAGT. The CDR3 runs 14 residues.

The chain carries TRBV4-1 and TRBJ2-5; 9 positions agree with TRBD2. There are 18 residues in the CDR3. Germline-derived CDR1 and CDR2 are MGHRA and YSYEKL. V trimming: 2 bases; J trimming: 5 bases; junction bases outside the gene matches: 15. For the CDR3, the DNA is TGCGCCAGCAGCCAATTAGGTAGCGGGGGACGATCCAGGGAGACCCAGTACTTC. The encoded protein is CASSQLGSGGRSRETQYF.

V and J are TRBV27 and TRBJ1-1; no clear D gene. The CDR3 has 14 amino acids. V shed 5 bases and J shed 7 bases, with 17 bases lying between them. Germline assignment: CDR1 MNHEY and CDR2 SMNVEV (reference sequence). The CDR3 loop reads CASSAPLPTSEAFF. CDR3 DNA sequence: TGTGCCAGCAGTGCCCCCCTGCCGACAAGTGAAGCTTTCTTT.

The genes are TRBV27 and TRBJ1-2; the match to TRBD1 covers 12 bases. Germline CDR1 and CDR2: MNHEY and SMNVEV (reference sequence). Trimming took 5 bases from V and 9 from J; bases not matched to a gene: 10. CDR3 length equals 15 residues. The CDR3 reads CASSGRDRGRRSYTF. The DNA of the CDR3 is TGTGCCAGCAGTGGCCGGGACAGGGGGCGGAGGAGCTACACCTTC.